Shown below are 23 T cell receptor beta chains from a single sample sequenced in a study of blood T cell repertoires in COVID-19. Profiling relied on immunoSEQ multiplex PCR, and the TCRdb table lists in-frame clones only, not all of them. The sample has 200,000 to 300,000 clones; more than 70% are singletons. Sequencing was done on a sample of PBMCs or T cells enriched from blood (not recorded which). The receptors were gathered from a woman between 35 and 50 years old with acute COVID-19.

The chain combines TRBV27 with TRBJ2-7; 9 positions match TRBD1. CDR1 and CDR2 from the germline V gene are MNHEY and SMNVEV (reference sequence). CDR3 length equals 15 residues. Losses at the gene ends were 6 bases for V and 3 bases for J; bases not matched to a gene: 9. CDR3: CASSPTRDRDYEQYF. CDR3 DNA sequence: TGTGCCAGCAGCCCCACCCGGGACAGGGACTACGAGCAGTACTTC.

The V call is TRBV11-3, the J call TRBJ1-2; D perhaps matches TRBD1 (5 bases). There are 13 residues in the CDR3. Germline CDR1 SGHNT, CDR2 YENEEA. Trimming left V 3 bases short and J 0 bases short, with 5 bases between. DNA of the CDR3: TGTGCCAGCAGCTTCAGGGCTAACTATGGCTACACCTTC. As protein: CASSFRANYGYTF.

J is TRBJ1-4 and V is TRBV29-1; D call uncertain. The CDR3 is 15 amino acids. V was pared by 5 bases and J by 5 bases, with 18 bases between. Germline loops: CDR1 SQVTM, CDR2 ANQGSEA. For the CDR3, the DNA is TGCAGCGTTAACGAAATGACGGGGAGGAATGAAAAACTGTTTTTT. Translation: CSVNEMTGRNEKLFF.

The V gene is TRBV30, the J gene TRBJ1-1, with D possibly matching TRBD1 (6 bases). V gave up 5 bases and J gave up 2 bases, with 18 bases separating them. This CDR3 spans 15 amino acids. CDR1 and CDR2 from the germline V gene are GTSNPN and SVGIG (reference sequence). CDR3 nucleotide sequence: TGTGCCTGGGACTCCTCCCCAGGGGCTAACACTGAAGCTTTCTTT. This translates into CAWDSSPGANTEAFF.

The genes are TRBV5-1 and TRBJ1-2, with TRBD1 as a possible D gene (5 bases). The germline V gene encodes CDR1 SGHRS and CDR2 YFSETQ. V lost 4 bases and J 2 bases, leaving 15 bases between the germline ends. This CDR3 is 15 amino acids long. The CDR3 coding sequence is TGCGCCAGCAGCCCGACGGCGCAGGGAAACTATGGCTACACCTTC. Translation: CASSPTAQGNYGYTF.

The gene calls are TRBV7-9 and TRBJ1-1; D remains unclear. CDR1 SEHNR and CDR2 FQNEAQ come from the germline V gene (reference sequence). Trimming cost V 1 base and J 4 bases, with 10 bases left between them. This CDR3 comprises 14 residues. The CDR3 region is CASSLVSEGTEAFF. CDR3 nucleotide sequence: TGTGCCAGCAGCTTAGTCAGCGAGGGCACTGAAGCTTTCTTT. Drawing the rest from reference TRBV7-9 and TRBJ1-1, the complete variable domain is DTGVSQNPRHKITKRGQNVTFRCDPISEHNRLYWYRQTLGQGPEFLTYFQNEAQLEKSRLLSDRFSAERPKGSFSTLEIQRTEQGDSAMYLCASSLVSEGTEAFFGQGTRLTVV.

This chain connects TRBV10-1 to TRBJ1-1; TRBD1 matches 7 bases. V was pared by 3 bases and J by 4 bases, with 5 bases of the junction left unmatched. CDR3 length: 14 amino acids. The germline V gene encodes CDR1 WNHNN and CDR2 SYGVQD (reference sequence). DNA of the CDR3: TGCGCCAGCAGTGAAGGGGGCCGAAGCACTGAAGCTTTCTTT. As protein: CASSEGGRSTEAFF.

The chain recombines TRBV30 with TRBJ2-3, with D unresolved. V gave up 0 bases and J gave up 1 base, with 11 bases separating them. Per germline, CDR1 GTSNPN and CDR2 SVGIG (reference sequence). There are 15 residues in the CDR3. Here the CDR3 reads CAWSVGRPGTDTQYF. CDR3 nucleotide sequence: TGTGCCTGGAGTGTTGGTCGTCCGGGCACAGATACGCAGTATTTT.

The rearrangement links TRBV5-4 to TRBJ1-4; perhaps TRBD1 as D (5 bases). The CDR3 sequence is 15 residues long. Germline-derived CDR1 and CDR2 are SGHNT and YYREEE (reference sequence). Trimming took off 4 bases at V and 0 bases at J, with 10 bases between the two ends. CDR3 DNA sequence: TGTGCCAGCAGCGCGGGGGGGACAACTAATGAAAAACTGTTTTTT. The encoded protein is CASSAGGTTNEKLFF.

The chain joins TRBV10-2 to TRBJ1-2; TRBD1 is a possible D gene (5 bases). Germline CDR1 and CDR2: WSHSY and SAAADI. The CDR3 runs 14 residues. Trimming removed 7 bases from V and 3 bases from J, with 15 bases in between. The CDR3 nucleotides are TGCGCCAGCATCCGGCCCGACAGCCACTATGGCTACACCTTC. As protein: CASIRPDSHYGYTF.

This sequence joins TRBV13 and TRBJ2-1, with 7 nucleotides matching TRBD2. The germline CDR1 and CDR2 sequences are PRHDT and FYEKMQ (reference sequence). The CDR3 extends over 17 amino acids. The V and J ends lost 3 bases and 6 bases, in that order; junction bases with no gene match: 14. The CDR3 sequence is CASSFRGGRLSANEQFF. The CDR3 DNA reads as TGTGCCAGCAGCTTTAGGGGAGGGAGGCTGTCCGCCAATGAGCAGTTCTTC.

The chain employs TRBV5-4 and TRBJ2-2; TRBD1 agrees at 8 bases. The CDR3 runs 16 residues. Unmatched junction bases numbered 11, after V lost 4 bases and J lost 6 bases. The germline gives CDR1 SGHNT, CDR2 YYREEE (reference sequence). The CDR3 protein is CASSTRDRSTSGELFF. The CDR3 nucleotides are TGTGCCAGCAGCACACGGGACAGGAGCACCTCCGGGGAGCTGTTTTTT.

The chain uses TRBV30 and TRBJ1-3; possible D gene TRBD1, 6 bases. Germline CDR1 and CDR2: GTSNPN and SVGIG (reference sequence). The germline V and J ends were trimmed by 5 bases and 4 bases, with 18 bases remaining between them. This CDR3 contains 15 residues. The CDR3 bases are TGTGCCTGGGCCAAGGGACACCCGGGGGGAAACACCATATATTTT. It is translated as CAWAKGHPGGNTIYF.

The chain employs TRBV18 and TRBJ1-2; D is unresolved. Per germline, CDR1 KGHSH and CDR2 LQKENI. This CDR3 comprises 13 residues. Deletions cut 0 bases from V and 4 bases from J, with 6 bases between. CDR3 sequence (DNA): TGTGCCAGCTCACCACCAGGGAGCTATGGCTACACCTTC. Amino acids: CASSPPGSYGYTF.

The chain uses TRBV4-1 and TRBJ2-3; 7 bases map to TRBD2. The CDR3 contains 15 residues. Germline lookup yields CDR1 MGHRA and CDR2 YSYEKL. With V trimmed by 5 bases and J by 3 bases, 8 bases remained unmatched. CDR3 in amino acids: CASSLRASGTDTQYF. The CDR3 region has the DNA TGCGCCAGCAGCTTGCGGGCTAGCGGAACAGATACGCAGTATTTT.

The chain recombines TRBV20-1 with TRBJ1-3, with 7 nucleotides matching TRBD1. Germline CDR1 DFQATT, CDR2 SNEGSKA (reference sequence). This CDR3 region has 11 residues. V lost 7 bases, J lost 8 bases, and 5 bases stayed unmatched. This chain's CDR3 is CSVAQGDTIYF. For the CDR3, the DNA is TGCAGTGTGGCCCAGGGGGACACCATATATTTT.

The CDR3, as DNA: TGTGCCAGCAGCGTTGCAGGGCCCGCCGGGGAGCTGTTTTTT. Protein: CASSVAGPAGELFF. The chain is built from TRBV9 and TRBJ2-2; a weak D match, TRBD1 (5 bases). The V gene's germline CDR1 is SGDLS and CDR2 YYNGEE. V dropped 2 bases and J dropped 6 bases, with 11 bases sitting between them. This CDR3 has 14 amino acids.

The chain is built from TRBV5-1 and TRBJ2-1; 15 bases match TRBD2. CDR3 size: 16 residues. V lost 0 bases to trimming and J lost 10 bases; unmatched junction nucleotides: 5. Germline CDR1 reads SGHRS; CDR2 reads YFSETQ. CDR3: CASSLGTSGGAREQFF. CDR3 in DNA: TGCGCCAGCAGCTTGGGGACTAGCGGGGGGGCTAGGGAGCAGTTCTTC.

This chain connects TRBV30 to TRBJ1-1; possible D gene TRBD1, 5 bases. Germline V lookup: CDR1 GTSNPN, CDR2 SVGIG (reference sequence). Trimming stripped 2 bases from V and 3 bases from J, with 10 bases between. CDR3 size: 13 residues. CDR3 DNA sequence: TGTGCCTGGAGTCACCGGGGGGACACTGAAGCTTTCTTT. Translating it yields CAWSHRGDTEAFF. Together with reference TRBV30 and TRBJ1-1, the CDR3 gives the full variable domain: SQTIHQWPATLVQPVGSPLSLECTVEGTSNPNLYWYRQAAGRGLQLLFYSVGIGQISSEVPQNLSASRPQDRQFILSSKKLLLSDSGFYLCAWSHRGDTEAFFGQGTRLTVV.

V and J are TRBV5-1 and TRBJ1-1; possibly TRBD1 for D (5 bases). Per germline, CDR1 SGHRS and CDR2 YFSETQ. CDR3 size: 12 residues. Trimming stripped 4 bases from V and 6 bases from J, with 10 bases between. The DNA of the CDR3 is TGCGCCAGCAGCCTCCCAGGGCCTGAAGCTTTCTTT. This codes for CASSLPGPEAFF.

The chain recombines TRBV7-9 with TRBJ2-2, with D tentatively TRBD2 (6 bases). Germline V gene sequence: CDR1 SEHNR, CDR2 FQNEAQ (reference sequence). Trimming took off 1 base at V and 1 base at J, with 19 bases between the two ends. This CDR3 comprises 19 residues. The CDR3 region has the DNA TGTGCCAGCAGCTTAGAGACGGGGGTTTGGACGGGGAACACCGGGGAGCTGTTTTTT. This translates into CASSLETGVWTGNTGELFF.

V and J are TRBV4-1 and TRBJ2-2, with 8 bases identical to TRBD2. The germline V gene encodes CDR1 MGHRA and CDR2 YSYEKL. Trimming took 0 bases from V and 3 from J; bases not matched to a gene: 9. The CDR3 runs to 18 residues. The CDR3 DNA is TGCGCCAGCAGCCAAGATCAAGTAGCGGGGCATTACACCGGGGAGCTGTTTTTT. It translates to CASSQDQVAGHYTGELFF.

The chain couples TRBV6-5 to TRBJ1-4; possibly TRBD1 for D (5 bases). The ends were cut back, 8 bases at V and 7 bases at J, with 20 bases in the middle. The CDR3 is made up of 15 amino acids. Germline CDR1 reads MNHEY; CDR2 reads SVGAGI. CDR3 in amino acids: CASGIGTLDSEKLFF. The CDR3 DNA sequence: TGTGCCAGCGGAATCGGGACTCTGGATAGTGAAAAACTGTTTTTT.